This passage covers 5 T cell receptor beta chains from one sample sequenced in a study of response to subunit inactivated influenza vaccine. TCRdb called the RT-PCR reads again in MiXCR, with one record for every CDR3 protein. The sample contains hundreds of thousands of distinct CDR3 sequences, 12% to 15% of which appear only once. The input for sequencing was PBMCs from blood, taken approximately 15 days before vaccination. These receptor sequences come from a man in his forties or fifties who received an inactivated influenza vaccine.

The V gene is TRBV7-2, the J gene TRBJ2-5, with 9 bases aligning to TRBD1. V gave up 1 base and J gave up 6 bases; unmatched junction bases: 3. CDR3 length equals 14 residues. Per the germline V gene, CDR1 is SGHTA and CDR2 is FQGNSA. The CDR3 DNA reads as TGTGCCAGCAGCTTAGTACAGGGGGCAAAGACCCAGTACTTC. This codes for CASSLVQGAKTQYF.

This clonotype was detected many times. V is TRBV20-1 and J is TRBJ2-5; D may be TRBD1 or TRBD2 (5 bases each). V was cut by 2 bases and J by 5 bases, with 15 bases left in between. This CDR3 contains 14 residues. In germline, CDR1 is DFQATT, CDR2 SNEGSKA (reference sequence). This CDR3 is CSARTIVWGETQYF. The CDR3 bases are TGCAGTGCTAGAACGATAGTGTGGGGGGAGACCCAGTACTTC.

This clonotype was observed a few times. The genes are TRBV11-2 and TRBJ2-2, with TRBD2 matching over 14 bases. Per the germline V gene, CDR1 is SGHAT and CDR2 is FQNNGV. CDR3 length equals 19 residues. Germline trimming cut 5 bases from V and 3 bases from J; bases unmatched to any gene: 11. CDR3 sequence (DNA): TGTGCCAGCAGCGCCCGACTAGCGGGGGGGCCGAAGTACACCGGGGAGCTGTTTTTT. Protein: CASSARLAGGPKYTGELFF. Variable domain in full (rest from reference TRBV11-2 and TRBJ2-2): EAGVAQSPRYKIIEKRQSVAFWCNPISGHATLYWYQQILGQGPKLLIQFQNNGVVDDSQLPKDRFSAERLKGVDSTLKIQPAKLEDSAVYLCASSARLAGGPKYTGELFFGEGSRLTVL.

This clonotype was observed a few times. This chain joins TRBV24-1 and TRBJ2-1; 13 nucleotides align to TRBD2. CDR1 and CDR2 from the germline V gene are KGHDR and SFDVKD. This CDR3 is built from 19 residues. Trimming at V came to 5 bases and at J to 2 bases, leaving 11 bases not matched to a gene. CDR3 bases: TGTGCCACCAGTGGAGGGACTAGCGGGGCACTGAGGGCCTACAATGAGCAGTTCTTC. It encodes CATSGGTSGALRAYNEQFF.

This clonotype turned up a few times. CDR3 sequence reads: CASSVPGREAEQYF. CDR3 DNA sequence: TGCGCCAGCAGCGTGCCGGGTCGTGAGGCCGAGCAGTACTTC. The chain employs TRBV5-1 and TRBJ2-7; D gene uncertain. Per the germline V gene, CDR1 is SGHRS and CDR2 is YFSETQ. The CDR3 spans 14 residues. Trimming pared 4 bases from V and 6 bases from J, leaving 17 bases between.